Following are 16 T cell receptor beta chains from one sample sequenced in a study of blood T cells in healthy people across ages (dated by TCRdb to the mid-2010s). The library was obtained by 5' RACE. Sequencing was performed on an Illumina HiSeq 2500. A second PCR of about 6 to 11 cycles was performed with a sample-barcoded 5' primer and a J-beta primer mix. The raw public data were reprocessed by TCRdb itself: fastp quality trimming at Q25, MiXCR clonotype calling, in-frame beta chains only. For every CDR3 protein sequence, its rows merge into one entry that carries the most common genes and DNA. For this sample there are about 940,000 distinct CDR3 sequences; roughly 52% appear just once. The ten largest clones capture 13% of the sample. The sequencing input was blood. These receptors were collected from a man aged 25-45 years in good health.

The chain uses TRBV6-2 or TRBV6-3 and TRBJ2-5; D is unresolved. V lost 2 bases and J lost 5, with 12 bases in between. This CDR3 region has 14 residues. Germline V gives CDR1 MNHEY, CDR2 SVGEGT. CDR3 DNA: TGTGCCAGCAGTTACCTGACCCCTGAGGAGACCCAGTACTTC. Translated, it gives CASSYLTPEETQYF.

In DNA form, the CDR3 reads TGTGCCAGCAGCCCGCAAGCCGGGACTGGGGCCAACGTCCTGACTTTC. It specifies CASSPQAGTGANVLTF. This sequence joins TRBV7-3 and TRBJ2-6; D is perhaps TRBD2 (5 bases). This CDR3 has 16 residues. The V gene's germline CDR1 is SGHTA and CDR2 FQGTGA. V lost 5 bases to trimming and J lost 2 bases, with 13 bases between them.

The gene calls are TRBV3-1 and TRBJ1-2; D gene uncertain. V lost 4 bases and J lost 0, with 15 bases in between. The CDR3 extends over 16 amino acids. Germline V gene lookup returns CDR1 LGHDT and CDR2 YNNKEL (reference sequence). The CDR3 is CASSPGSGSSNYGYTF. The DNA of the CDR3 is TGTGCCAGCAGCCCGGGAAGTGGCTCTTCTAACTATGGCTACACCTTC.

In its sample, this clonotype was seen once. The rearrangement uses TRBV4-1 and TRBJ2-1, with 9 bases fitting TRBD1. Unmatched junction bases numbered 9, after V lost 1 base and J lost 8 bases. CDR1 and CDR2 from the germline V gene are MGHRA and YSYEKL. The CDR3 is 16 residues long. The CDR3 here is CASSQVIGQGFDEQFF. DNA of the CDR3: TGCGCCAGCAGCCAAGTAATTGGACAGGGGTTTGATGAGCAGTTCTTC.

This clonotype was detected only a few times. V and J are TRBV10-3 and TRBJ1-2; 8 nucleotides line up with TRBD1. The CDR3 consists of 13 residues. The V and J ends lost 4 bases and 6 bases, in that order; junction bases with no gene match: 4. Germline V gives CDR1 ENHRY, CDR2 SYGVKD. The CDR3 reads CAISGGQGDGYTF. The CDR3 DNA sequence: TGTGCCATCAGTGGCGGACAGGGCGATGGCTACACCTTC.

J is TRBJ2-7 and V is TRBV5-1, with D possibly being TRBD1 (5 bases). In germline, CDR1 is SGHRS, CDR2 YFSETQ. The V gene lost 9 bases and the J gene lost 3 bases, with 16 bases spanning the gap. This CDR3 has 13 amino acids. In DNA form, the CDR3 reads TGCGCCAACCCAGACAGCAAGTACTACGAGCAGTACTTC. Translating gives CANPDSKYYEQYF.

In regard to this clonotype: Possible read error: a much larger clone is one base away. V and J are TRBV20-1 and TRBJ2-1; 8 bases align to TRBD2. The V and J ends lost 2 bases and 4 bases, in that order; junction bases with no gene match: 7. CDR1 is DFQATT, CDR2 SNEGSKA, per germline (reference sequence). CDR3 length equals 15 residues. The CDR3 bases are TGCAGTGCTAGAAGAGCGGGGGCCGAGTACAATGAGCAGTTCTTC. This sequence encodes CSARRAGAEYNEQFF.

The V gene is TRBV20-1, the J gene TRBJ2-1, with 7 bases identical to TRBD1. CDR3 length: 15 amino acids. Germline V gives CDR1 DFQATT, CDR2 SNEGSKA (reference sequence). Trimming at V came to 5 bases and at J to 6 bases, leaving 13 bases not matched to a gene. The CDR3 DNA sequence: TGCAGTGCTGCCTCCGGGACAGCCTTCACCAATGAGCAGTTCTTC. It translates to CSAASGTAFTNEQFF.

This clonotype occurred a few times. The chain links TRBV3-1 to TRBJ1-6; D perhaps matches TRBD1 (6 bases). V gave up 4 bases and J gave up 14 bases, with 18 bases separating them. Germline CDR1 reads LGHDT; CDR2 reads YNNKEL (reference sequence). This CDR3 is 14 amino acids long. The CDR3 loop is CASSPTGSGGTLHF. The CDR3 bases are TGTGCCAGCAGCCCGACAGGCTCAGGAGGGACCCTCCACTTT. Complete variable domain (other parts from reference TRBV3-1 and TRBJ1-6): DTAVSQTPKYLVTQMGNDKSIKCEQNLGHDTMYWYKQDSKKFLKIMFSYNNKELIINETVPNRFSPKSPDKAHLNLHINSLELGDSAVYFCASSPTGSGGTLHFGNGTRLTVT.

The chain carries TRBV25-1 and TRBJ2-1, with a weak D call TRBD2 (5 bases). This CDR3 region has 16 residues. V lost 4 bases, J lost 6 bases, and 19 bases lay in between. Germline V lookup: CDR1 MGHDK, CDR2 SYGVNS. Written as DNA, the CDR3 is TGTGCCAGCAGTGTGGGAAGGATACAAGGAGGCAATGAGCAGTTCTTC. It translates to CASSVGRIQGGNEQFF.

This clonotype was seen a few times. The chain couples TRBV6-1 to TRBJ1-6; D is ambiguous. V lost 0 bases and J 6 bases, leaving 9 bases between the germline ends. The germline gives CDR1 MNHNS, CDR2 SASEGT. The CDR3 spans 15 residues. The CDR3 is CASSEAAEGNSPLHF. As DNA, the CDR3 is TGTGCCAGCAGTGAAGCAGCGGAGGGTAATTCACCCCTCCACTTT.

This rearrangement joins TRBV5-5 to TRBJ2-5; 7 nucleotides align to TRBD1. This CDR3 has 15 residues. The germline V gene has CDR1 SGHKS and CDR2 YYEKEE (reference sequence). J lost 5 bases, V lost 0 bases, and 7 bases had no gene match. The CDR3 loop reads CASSLGQGGIETQYF. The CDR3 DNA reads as TGTGCCAGCAGCTTGGGACAGGGCGGAATCGAGACCCAGTACTTC.

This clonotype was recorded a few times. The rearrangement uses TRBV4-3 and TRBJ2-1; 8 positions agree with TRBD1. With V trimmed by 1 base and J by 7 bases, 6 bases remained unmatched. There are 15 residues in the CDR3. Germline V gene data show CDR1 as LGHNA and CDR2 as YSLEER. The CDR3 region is CASSQGTGTSNEQFF. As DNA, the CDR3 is TGCGCCAGCAGCCAAGGGACAGGGACTTCGAATGAGCAGTTCTTC.

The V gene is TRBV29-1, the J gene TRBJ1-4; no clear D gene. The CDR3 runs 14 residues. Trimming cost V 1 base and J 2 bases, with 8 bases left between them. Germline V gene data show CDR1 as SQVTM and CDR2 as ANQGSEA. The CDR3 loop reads CSVEVMGTNEKLFF. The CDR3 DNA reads TGCAGCGTTGAAGTTATGGGGACTAATGAAAAACTGTTTTTT. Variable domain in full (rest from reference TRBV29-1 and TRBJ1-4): SAVISQKPSRDICQRGTSLTIQCQVDSQVTMMFWYRQQPGQSLTLIATANQGSEATYESGFVIDKFPISRPNLTFSTLTVSNMSPEDSSIYLCSVEVMGTNEKLFFGSGTQLSVL.

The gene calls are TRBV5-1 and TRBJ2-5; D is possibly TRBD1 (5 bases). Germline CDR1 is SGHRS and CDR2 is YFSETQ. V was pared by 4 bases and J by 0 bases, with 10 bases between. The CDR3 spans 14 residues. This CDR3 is CASSPGNDQETQYF. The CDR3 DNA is TGCGCCAGCAGCCCAGGGAACGACCAAGAGACCCAGTACTTC. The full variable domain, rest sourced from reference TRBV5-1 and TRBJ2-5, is KAGVTQTPRYLIKTRGQQVTLSCSPISGHRSVSWYQQTPGQGLQFLFEYFSETQRNKGNFPGRFSGRQFSNSRSEMNVSTLELGDSALYLCASSPGNDQETQYFGPGTRLLVL.

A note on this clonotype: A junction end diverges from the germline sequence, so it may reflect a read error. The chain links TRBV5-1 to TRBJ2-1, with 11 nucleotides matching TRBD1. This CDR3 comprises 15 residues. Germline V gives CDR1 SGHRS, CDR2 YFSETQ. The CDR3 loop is CACSRTGGAYNEQFF. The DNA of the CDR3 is TGCGCCTGCAGCCGGACAGGGGGCGCCTACAATGAGCAGTTCTTC.